This T cell receptor beta chain came from a study of blood T cell repertoires in COVID-19. The data were produced by immunoSEQ multiplex PCR, yet TCRdb's version contains in-frame clones alone and is incomplete. The sample includes under 300,000 clones, 85% to 90% seen only once; the top ten take roughly 2.3%. Per germline, CDR1 SGHTA and CDR2 FQGNSA. The CDR3 is 15 residues long. After removal of 8 bases from V and 8 bases from J, the junction contained 13 bases not matched to a gene. The specimen was PBMCs or T cells enriched from blood (not recorded which). The clonotype comes from a woman aged 18-29 years who had recovered from COVID-19. This chain joins TRBV7-2 and TRBJ1-4; TRBD1 aligns across 8 bases. CDR3 nucleotide sequence: TGTGCCAGCGCGGACAGGGAGGGCGCCACGGAAAAACTGTTTTTT. This translates into CASADREGATEKLFF.